This T cell receptor beta chain was sequenced for a study of control samples from healthy donors and cancer patients. The table lists this clone with a few counts. The CDR3 totals 15 residues. Germline CDR1 reads SNHLY; CDR2 reads FYNNEI. J gave up 5 bases and V 4 bases, and 5 bases lay outside the gene matches. The method was immunoSEQ multiplex PCR; TCRdb's version includes in-frame clones alone and lacks a portion of them. Among 120,000 or so clones listed, 89% were seen once. This TCR derives from a man aged 45-60 years in good health. The source material was blood. The rearrangement links TRBV2 to TRBJ2-3; 11 bases line up with TRBD1. CDR3 bases: TGTGCCAGCAGTGTGGGGACAGGGGGGATAGATACGCAGTATTTT. This gives the protein CASSVGTGGIDTQYF. Filled out from reference TRBV2 and TRBJ2-3, the complete variable domain reads EPEVTQTPSHQVTQMGQEVILRCVPISNHLYFYWYRQILGQKVEFLVSFYNNEISEKSEIFDDQFSVERPDGSNFTLKIRSTKLEDSAMYFCASSVGTGGIDTQYFGPGTRLTVL.